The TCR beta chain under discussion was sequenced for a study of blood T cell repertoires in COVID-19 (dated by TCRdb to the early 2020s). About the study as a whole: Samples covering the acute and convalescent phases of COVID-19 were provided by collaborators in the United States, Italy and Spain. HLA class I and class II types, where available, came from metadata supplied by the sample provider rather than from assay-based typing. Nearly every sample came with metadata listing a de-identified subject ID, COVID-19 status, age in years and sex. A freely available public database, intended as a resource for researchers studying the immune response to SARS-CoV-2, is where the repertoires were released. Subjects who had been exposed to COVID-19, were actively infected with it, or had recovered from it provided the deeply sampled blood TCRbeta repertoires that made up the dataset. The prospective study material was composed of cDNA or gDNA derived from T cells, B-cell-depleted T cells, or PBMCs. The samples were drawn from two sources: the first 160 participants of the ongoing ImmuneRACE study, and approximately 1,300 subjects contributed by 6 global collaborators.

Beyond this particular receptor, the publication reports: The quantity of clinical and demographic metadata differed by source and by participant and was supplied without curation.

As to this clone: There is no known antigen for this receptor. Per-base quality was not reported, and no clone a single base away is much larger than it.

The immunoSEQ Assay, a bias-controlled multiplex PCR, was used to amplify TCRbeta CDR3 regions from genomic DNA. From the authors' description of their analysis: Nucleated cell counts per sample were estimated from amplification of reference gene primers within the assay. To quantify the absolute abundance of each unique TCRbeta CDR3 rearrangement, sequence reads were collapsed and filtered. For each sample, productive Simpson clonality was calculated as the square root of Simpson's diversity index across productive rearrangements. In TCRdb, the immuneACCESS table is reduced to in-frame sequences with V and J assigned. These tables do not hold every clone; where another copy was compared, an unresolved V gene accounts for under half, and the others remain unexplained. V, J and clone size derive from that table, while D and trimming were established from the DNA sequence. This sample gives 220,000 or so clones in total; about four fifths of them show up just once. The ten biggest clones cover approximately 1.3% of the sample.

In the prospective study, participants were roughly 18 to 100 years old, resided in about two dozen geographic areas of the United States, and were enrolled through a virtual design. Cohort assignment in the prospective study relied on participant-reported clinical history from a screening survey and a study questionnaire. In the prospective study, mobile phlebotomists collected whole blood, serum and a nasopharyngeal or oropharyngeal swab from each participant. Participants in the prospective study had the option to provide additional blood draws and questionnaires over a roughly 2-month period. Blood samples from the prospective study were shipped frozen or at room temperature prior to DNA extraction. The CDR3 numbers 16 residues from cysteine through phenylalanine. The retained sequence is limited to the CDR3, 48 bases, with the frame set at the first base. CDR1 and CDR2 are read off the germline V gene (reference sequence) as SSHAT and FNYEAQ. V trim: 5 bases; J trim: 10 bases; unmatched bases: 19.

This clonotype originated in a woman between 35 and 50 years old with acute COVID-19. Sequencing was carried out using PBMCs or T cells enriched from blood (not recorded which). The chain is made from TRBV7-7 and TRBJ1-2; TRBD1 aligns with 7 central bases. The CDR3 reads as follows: CASSKWTGEPGVDYTF. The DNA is TGTGCCAGCAGCAAGTGGACAGGTGAACCCGGGGTTGACTACACCTTC.